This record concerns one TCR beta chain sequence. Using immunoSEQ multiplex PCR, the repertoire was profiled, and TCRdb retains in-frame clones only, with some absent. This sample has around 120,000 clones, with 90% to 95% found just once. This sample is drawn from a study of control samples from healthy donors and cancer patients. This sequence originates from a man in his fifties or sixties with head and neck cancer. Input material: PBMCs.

CDR3 region: CASSLGWAFKNIQYF. In DNA form, the CDR3 reads TGCGCCAGCAGCTTGGGTTGGGCTTTCAAAAACATTCAGTACTTC. The chain couples TRBV5-1 to TRBJ2-4; D is undetermined. The V gene's germline CDR1 is SGHRS and CDR2 YFSETQ. Trimming took off 0 bases at V and 3 bases at J, with 10 bases between the two ends. The CDR3 totals 15 residues.